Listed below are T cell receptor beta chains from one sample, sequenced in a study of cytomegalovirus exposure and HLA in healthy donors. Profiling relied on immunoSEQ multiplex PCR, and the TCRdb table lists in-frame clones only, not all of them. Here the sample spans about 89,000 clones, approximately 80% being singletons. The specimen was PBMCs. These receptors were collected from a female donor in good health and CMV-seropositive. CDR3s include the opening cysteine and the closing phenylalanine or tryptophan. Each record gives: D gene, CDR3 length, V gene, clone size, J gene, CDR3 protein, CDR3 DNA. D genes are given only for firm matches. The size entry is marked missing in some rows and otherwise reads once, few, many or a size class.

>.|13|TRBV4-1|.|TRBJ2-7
CASSRQETYEQYF
TGCGCCAGCAGCCGACAGGAAACCTACGAGCAGTACTTC
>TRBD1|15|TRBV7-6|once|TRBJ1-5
CASSLDGTGAWPQHF
TGTGCCAGCAGCTTAGATGGGACAGGGGCTTGGCCCCAGCATTTT
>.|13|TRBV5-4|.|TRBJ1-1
CASSAGQNTEAFF
TGTGCCAGCAGCGCCGGACAGAACACTGAAGCTTTCTTT
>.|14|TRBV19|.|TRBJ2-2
CASSIWGDTGELFF
TGTGCCAGTAGTATTTGGGGGGACACCGGGGAGCTGTTTTTT
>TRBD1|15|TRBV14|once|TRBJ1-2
CASSQDSQGRNGYTF
TGTGCCAGCAGCCAAGATTCACAGGGGAGGAATGGCTACACCTTC
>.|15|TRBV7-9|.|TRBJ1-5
CASSLDLGGGQPQHF
TGTGCCAGCAGCTTAGACCTCGGGGGAGGGCAGCCCCAGCATTTT
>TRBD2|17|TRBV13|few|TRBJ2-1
CASSFSLRLAGTNEQFF
TGTGCCAGCAGCTTCTCCCTACGACTAGCGGGGACTAATGAGCAGTTCTTC
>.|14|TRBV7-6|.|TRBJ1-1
CASSLGPGGTEAFF
TGTGCCAGCAGCTTAGGTCCGGGCGGGACTGAAGCTTTCTTT
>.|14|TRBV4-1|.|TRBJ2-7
CASSQGRGRDEQYF
TGCGCCAGCAGCCAAGGGAGGGGAAGGGACGAGCAGTACTTC
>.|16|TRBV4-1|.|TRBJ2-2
CASSQDGTRNTGELFF
TGCGCCAGCAGCCAAGACGGGACACGGAACACCGGGGAGCTGTTTTTT
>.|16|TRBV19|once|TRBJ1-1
CASSIGGHYMNTEAFF
TGTGCCAGTAGTATAGGGGGACACTACATGAACACTGAAGCTTTCTTT
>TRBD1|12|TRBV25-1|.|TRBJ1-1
CASRTGTTEAFF
TGTGCCAGCCGGACAGGAACCACTGAAGCTTTCTTT
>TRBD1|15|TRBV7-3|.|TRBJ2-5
CASSSGTGGQETQYF
TGTGCCAGCAGCTCGGGCACAGGGGGCCAAGAGACCCAGTACTTC
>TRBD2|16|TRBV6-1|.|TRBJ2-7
CASSVPRGGSSYEQYF
TGTGCCAGCAGTGTACCTCGGGGGGGGAGCTCCTACGAGCAGTACTTC
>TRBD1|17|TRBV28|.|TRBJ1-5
CASTPDRIQRGNQPQHF
TGTGCCAGCACCCCGGACAGGATCCAAAGGGGCAATCAGCCCCAGCATTTT
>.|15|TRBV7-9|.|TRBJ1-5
CASSLGGGLHQPQHF
TGTGCCAGCAGCTTAGGAGGGGGACTACATCAGCCCCAGCATTTT
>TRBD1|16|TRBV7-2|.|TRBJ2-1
CASSPHRGRSDNEQFF
TGTGCCAGCAGCCCACACAGGGGGCGCTCCGACAATGAGCAGTTCTTC
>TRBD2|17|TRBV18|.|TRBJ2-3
CASSPLGLAGVLDTQYF
TGTGCCAGCTCACCACTGGGCCTAGCGGGAGTTCTCGATACGCAGTATTTT
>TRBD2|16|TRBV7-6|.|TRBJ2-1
CASSLPAGTSTNEQFF
TGTGCCAGCAGCTTACCAGCGGGGACTAGCACCAATGAGCAGTTCTTC
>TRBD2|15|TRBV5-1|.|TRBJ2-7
CASSLVLAARYEQYF
TGCGCCAGCAGCTTGGTTCTAGCGGCCAGGTACGAGCAGTACTTC
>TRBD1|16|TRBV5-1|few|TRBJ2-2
CASSLVGTGLAGELFF
TGCGCCAGCAGCTTGGTCGGGACAGGGTTAGCCGGGGAGCTGTTTTTT
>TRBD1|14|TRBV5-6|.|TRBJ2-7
CASSARGRGYEQYF
TGTGCCAGCAGCGCCAGGGGGCGAGGCTACGAGCAGTACTTC
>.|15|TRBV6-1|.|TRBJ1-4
CASEWATATNEKLFF
TGTGCCAGCGAATGGGCCACGGCCACTAATGAAAAACTGTTTTTT
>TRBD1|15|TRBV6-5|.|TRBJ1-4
CASRGRQGAAEKLFF
TGTGCCAGCAGGGGCCGACAGGGGGCGGCTGAAAAACTGTTTTTT
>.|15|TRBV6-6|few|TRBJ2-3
CASSYSKVRGDTQYF
TGTGCCAGCAGTTACTCGAAGGTTCGGGGAGATACGCAGTATTTT
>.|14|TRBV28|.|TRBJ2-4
CASSPEFGSNIQYF
TGTGCCAGCAGTCCGGAGTTTGGGAGTAACATTCAGTACTTC
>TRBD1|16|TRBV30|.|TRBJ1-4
CAWSVGQGGYSEKLFF
TGTGCCTGGAGTGTAGGGCAGGGGGGATATAGTGAAAAACTGTTTTTT
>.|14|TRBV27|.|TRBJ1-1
CASSLSPPGTEAFF
TGTGCCAGCAGTTTATCCCCCCCGGGCACTGAAGCTTTCTTT
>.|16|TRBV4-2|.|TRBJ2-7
CASSQSTGQPPYEQYF
TGTGCCAGCAGCCAGTCCACGGGACAACCCCCCTACGAGCAGTACTTC
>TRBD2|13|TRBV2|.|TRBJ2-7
CASSEYLAGVLYF
TGTGCCAGCAGTGAATACCTAGCGGGAGTACTGTACTTC
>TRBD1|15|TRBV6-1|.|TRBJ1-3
CASSADRVPGNTIYF
TGTGCCAGCAGTGCCGACAGGGTACCTGGAAACACCATATATTTT
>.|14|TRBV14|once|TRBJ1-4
CASSQGAENEKLFF
TGTGCCAGCAGCCAAGGGGCAGAGAATGAAAAACTGTTTTTT
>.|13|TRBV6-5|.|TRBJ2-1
CASSINSYNEQFF
TGTGCCAGCAGTATAAACTCCTACAATGAGCAGTTCTTC
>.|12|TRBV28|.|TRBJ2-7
CASSLSPREQYF
TGTGCCAGCAGTTTATCGCCGCGCGAGCAGTACTTC
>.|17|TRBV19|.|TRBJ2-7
CASSIVSARQPLYEQYF
TGTGCCAGTAGTATCGTGTCGGCGAGACAGCCGCTATACGAGCAGTACTTC
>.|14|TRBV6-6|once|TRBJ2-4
CASSAAAGNGILNF
TGTGCCAGCAGTGCCGCTGCAGGGAACGGTATTTTGAACTTC
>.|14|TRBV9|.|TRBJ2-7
CASSVGSSSYEQYF
TGTGCCAGCAGCGTAGGTTCTAGCTCTTACGAGCAGTACTTC
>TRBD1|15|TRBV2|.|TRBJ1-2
CASSGGTGAAYGYTF
TGTGCCAGCAGTGGAGGGACAGGGGCTGCCTATGGCTACACCTTC
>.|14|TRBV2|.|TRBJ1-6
CASSEAAGNSPLHF
TGTGCCAGCAGTGAGGCGGCGGGGAATTCACCCCTCCACTTT
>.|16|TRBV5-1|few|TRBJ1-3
CASSLGDDNSGNTIYF
TGCGCCAGCAGCTTGGGCGACGACAACTCTGGAAACACCATATATTTT
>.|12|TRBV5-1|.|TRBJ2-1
CASSLEGVWGFF
TGCGCCAGCAGCTTGGAGGGGGTATGGGGGTTCTTC
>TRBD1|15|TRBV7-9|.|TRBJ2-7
CASSLGDSGSYEQYF
TGTGCCAGCAGCTTAGGGGACAGTGGGTCCTACGAGCAGTACTTC
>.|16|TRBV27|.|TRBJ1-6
CASSLLSGAYNSPLHF
TGTGCCAGCAGTTTATTGTCGGGGGCCTATAATTCACCCCTCCACTTT